These 9 T cell receptor beta chains were all obtained from the same sample, sequenced in a study of sequential checkpoint blockade in melanoma. Treatment described: randomized to nivolumab then ipilimumab (arm A) or the reverse (arm B). Profiled with immunoSEQ multiplex PCR; TCRdb holds only in-frame clones, not every one. The data show some 14,000 clones, roughly 76% seen once. The source material was CD8+ T cells sorted from blood (inferred from file names), sampled from a patient given nivolumab and ipilimumab in sequence. Source of these receptors: a human patient with melanoma. Some clones in this sample may be carry-over from other donors' samples.

This chain connects TRBV28 to TRBJ1-2; TRBD1 matches 8 bases. Germline CDR1 reads MDHEN; CDR2 reads SYDVKM. The CDR3 covers 13 residues. The J segment lost 8 bases and the V segment lost 6 bases, leaving 8 bases of the junction unmatched. The CDR3 protein is CASSPRGRGGYTF. CDR3 coding DNA: TGTGCCAGCAGCCCCAGGGGGCGAGGGGGCTACACCTTC.

This chain connects TRBV4-3 to TRBJ1-1; no firm D call. Germline assignment: CDR1 LGHNA and CDR2 YSLEER. This CDR3 comprises 14 residues. Trimming stripped 5 bases from V and 0 bases from J, with 10 bases between. The CDR3 bases are TGCGCCAGCAGCGTGGCCGTAATGAACACTGAAGCTTTCTTT. Protein product: CASSVAVMNTEAFF.

This clone is medium-sized within its sample. The sample holds other DNA sequences that translate to the same CDR3. The rearrangement uses TRBV7-6 and TRBJ2-2; D might be TRBD2 (7 bases). The CDR3 is 15 residues long. The V end lost 2 bases, the J end lost 4 bases, and 11 bases lay between the germline ends. Germline V CDR1 and CDR2: SGHVS, FNYEAQ. CDR3 sequence reads: CASSLRGAGTGELFF. The CDR3 DNA follows: TGTGCCAGCAGCTTACGGGGGGCAGGCACCGGGGAGCTGTTTTTT. The full variable domain, rest sourced from reference TRBV7-6 and TRBJ2-2, is GAGVSQSPRYKVTKRGQDVALRCDPISGHVSLYWYRQALGQGPEFLTYFNYEAQQDKSGLPNDRFSAERPEGSISTLTIQRTEQRDSAMYRCASSLRGAGTGELFFGEGSRLTVL.

The V and J genes are TRBV19 and TRBJ1-5, with 8 positions matching TRBD1. The J segment lost 4 bases and the V segment lost 5 bases, leaving 4 bases of the junction unmatched. The CDR3 consists of 14 residues. CDR1 and CDR2 (germline): LNHDA, SQIVND (reference sequence). CDR3 residues: CASSSRQGNQPQHF. The CDR3 DNA is TGTGCCAGTAGTTCCCGACAGGGGAATCAGCCCCAGCATTTT.

The J gene is TRBJ1-2, the V gene TRBV15; 7 bases agree with TRBD1. The length of the CDR3 is 17 residues. V was pared by 1 base and J by 2 bases, with 10 bases of the junction left unmatched. Germline-derived CDR1 and CDR2 are LNHNV and YYDKDF (reference sequence). CDR3 loop: CATSRAITGTANYGYTF. In nucleotides, the CDR3 is TGTGCCACCAGCAGAGCCATTACCGGGACAGCCAACTATGGCTACACCTTC.

J is TRBJ2-7 and V is TRBV2, with D perhaps TRBD1 (5 bases). Germline CDR1 SNHLY, CDR2 FYNNEI. V was clipped by 7 bases and J by 2 bases, with 15 bases between them. The CDR3 sequence is 14 residues long. The CDR3: CASMAGKSPYEQYF. The CDR3 nucleotides are TGTGCCAGCATGGCAGGGAAAAGCCCCTACGAGCAGTACTTC.

The V and J genes are TRBV7-8 and TRBJ2-3; 14 nucleotides agree with TRBD2. The CDR3 totals 18 residues. Germline CDR1 SGHVS, CDR2 FQNEAQ. V was pared by 4 bases and J by 2 bases, with 8 bases of the junction left unmatched. CDR3 protein: CASSYPRTSGGYTDTQYF. CDR3 sequence (DNA): TGTGCCAGCAGCTACCCCCGGACTAGCGGGGGGTACACAGATACGCAGTATTTT.

CDR3 protein: CASSPDGVAYGYTF. In nucleotides, the CDR3 is TGTGCCAGCAGCCCGGACGGGGTAGCCTATGGCTACACCTTC. The rearrangement joins TRBV7-2 to TRBJ1-2; D remains ambiguous. Trimming removed 5 bases from V and 4 bases from J, with 14 bases in between. This CDR3 region has 14 residues. Germline CDR1 reads SGHTA; CDR2 reads FQGNSA.

The V and J genes are TRBV2 and TRBJ1-3, with D hard to call. CDR3 length: 16 amino acids. The V end was cut by 7 bases, the J end by 2 bases, with 18 bases between. In germline, CDR1 is SNHLY, CDR2 FYNNEI. CDR3 DNA: TGTGCCAGCATCGAGGGCGTAGGGCTCCCTGGAAACACCATATATTTT. This gives the protein CASIEGVGLPGNTIYF.